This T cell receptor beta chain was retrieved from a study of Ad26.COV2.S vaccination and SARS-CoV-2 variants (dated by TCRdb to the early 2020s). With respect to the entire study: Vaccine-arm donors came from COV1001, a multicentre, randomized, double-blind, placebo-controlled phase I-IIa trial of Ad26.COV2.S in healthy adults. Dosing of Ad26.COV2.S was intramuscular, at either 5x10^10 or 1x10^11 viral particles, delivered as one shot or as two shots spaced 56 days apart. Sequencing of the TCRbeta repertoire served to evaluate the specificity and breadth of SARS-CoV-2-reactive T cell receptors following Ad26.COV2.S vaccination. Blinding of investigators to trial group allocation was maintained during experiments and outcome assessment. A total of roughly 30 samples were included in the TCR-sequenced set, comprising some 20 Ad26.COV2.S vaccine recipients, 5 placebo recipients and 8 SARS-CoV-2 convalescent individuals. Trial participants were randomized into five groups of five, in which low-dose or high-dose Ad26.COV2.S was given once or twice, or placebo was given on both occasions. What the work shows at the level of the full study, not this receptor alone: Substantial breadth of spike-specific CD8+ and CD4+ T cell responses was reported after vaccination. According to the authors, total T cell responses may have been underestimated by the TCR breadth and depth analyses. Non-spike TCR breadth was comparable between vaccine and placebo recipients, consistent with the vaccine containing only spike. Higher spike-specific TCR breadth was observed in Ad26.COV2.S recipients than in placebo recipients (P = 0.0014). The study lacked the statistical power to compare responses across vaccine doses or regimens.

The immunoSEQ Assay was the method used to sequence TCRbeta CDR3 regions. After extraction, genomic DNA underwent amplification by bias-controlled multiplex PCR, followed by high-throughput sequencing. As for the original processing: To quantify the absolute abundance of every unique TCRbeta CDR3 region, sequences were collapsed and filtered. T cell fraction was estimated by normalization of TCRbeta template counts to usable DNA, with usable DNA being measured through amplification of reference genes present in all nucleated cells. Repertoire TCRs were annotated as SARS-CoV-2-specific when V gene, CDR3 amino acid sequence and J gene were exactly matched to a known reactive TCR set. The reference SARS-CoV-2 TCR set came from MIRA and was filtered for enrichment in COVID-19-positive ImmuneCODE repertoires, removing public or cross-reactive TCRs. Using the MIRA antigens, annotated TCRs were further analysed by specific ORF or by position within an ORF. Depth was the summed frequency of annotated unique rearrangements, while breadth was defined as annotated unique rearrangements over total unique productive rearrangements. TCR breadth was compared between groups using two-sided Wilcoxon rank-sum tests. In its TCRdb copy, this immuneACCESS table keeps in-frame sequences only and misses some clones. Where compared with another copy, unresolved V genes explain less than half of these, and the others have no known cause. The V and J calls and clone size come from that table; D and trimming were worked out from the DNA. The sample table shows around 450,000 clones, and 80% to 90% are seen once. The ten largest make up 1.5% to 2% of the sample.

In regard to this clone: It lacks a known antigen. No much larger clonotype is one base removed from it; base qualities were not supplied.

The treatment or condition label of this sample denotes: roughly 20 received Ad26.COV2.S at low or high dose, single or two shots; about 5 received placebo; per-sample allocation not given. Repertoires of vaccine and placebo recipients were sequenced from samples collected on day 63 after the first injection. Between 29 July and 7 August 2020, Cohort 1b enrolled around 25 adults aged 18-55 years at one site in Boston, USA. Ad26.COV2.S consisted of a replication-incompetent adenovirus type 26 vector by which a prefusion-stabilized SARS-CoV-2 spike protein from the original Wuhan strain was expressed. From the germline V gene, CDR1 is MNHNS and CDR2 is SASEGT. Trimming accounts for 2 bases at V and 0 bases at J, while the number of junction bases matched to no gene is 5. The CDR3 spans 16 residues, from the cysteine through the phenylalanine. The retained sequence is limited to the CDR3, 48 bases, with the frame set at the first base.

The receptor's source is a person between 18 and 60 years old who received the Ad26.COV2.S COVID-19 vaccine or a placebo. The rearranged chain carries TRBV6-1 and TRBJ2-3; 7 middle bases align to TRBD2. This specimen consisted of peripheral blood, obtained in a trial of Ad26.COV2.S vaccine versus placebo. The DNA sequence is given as TGTGCCAGCAGTGAACTCCTTAGCGGGAGCACAGATACGCAGTATTTT. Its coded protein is CASSELLSGSTDTQYF.